The rows below give T cell receptor beta chains drawn from one sample of a study of T cell responses to AZD1222 COVID-19 vaccine. Only in-frame clones appear in the TCRdb table, and some are missing; sequencing was by immunoSEQ multiplex PCR. Of roughly 120,000 clones detected, roughly 90% appear once; the ten largest clones hold 7.5%. The sequencing here drew on peripheral blood, taken on day 0 of AZD1222 vaccination. The receptors shown here come from an adult in good health. Each CDR3 is given with its conserved first and last residue. Fields, in order: J gene, D gene, V gene, clone size, CDR3 protein, CDR3 DNA. A D gene is named only where the DNA matches it firmly. Size tells how often a clone was seen (once, few, many) or the class of an expanded clone, and some rows leave it out.

TRBJ1-5 | . | TRBV6-5 | . | CASSYSGDSNQPQHF | TGTGCCAGCAGTTACTCAGGGGATAGCAATCAGCCCCAGCATTTT
TRBJ2-7 | TRBD2 | TRBV29-1 | . | CSVEGEASGSYEQYF | TGCAGCGTTGAAGGGGAGGCTAGCGGGAGCTACGAGCAGTACTTC
TRBJ1-2 | TRBD1 | TRBV23-1 | . | CASSLNRGIYGYTF | TGCGCCAGCAGTCTAAACAGGGGCATCTATGGCTACACCTTC
TRBJ1-2 | TRBD1 | TRBV6-4 | . | CASSARTGGDYGYTF | TGTGCCAGCAGCGCACGGACAGGGGGGGACTATGGCTACACCTTC
TRBJ2-5 | . | TRBV7-3 | once | CASSLTGGQETQYF | TGTGCCAGCAGCTTAACAGGGGGTCAAGAGACCCAGTACTTC
TRBJ1-6 | . | TRBV4-2 | . | CASSQDSVGGSPLHF | TGTGCCAGCAGCCAAGATTCGGTCGGGGGTTCACCCCTCCACTTT
TRBJ1-5 | . | TRBV28 | . | CASTWGGGNSNQPQHF | TGTGCCAGCACGTGGGGGGGCGGAAATAGCAATCAGCCCCAGCATTTT
TRBJ2-3 | . | TRBV4-2 | . | CASSQELGSGSTDTQYF | TGTGCCAGCAGCCAAGAATTAGGATCAGGGTCAACAGATACGCAGTATTTT
TRBJ1-3 | . | TRBV30 | . | CAWSVGASSGNTIYF | TGTGCCTGGAGTGTTGGGGCCAGCTCGGGAAACACCATATATTTT
TRBJ1-5 | . | TRBV28 | . | CASTLTYGESNQPQHF | TGTGCCAGCACCCTTACGTACGGAGAGAGCAATCAGCCCCAGCATTTT
TRBJ2-3 | . | TRBV6-5 | . | CASSRDPAADTQYF | TGTGCCAGCAGTCGAGACCCGGCGGCAGATACGCAGTATTTT
TRBJ1-5 | . | TRBV6-4 | . | CASRLGGAKNQPQHF | TGTGCCAGCAGGCTAGGGGGGGCAAAGAATCAGCCCCAGCATTTT
TRBJ2-1 | . | TRBV30 | . | CAWSVIGYREQFF | TGTGCCTGGAGTGTAATAGGGTACCGCGAGCAGTTCTTC
TRBJ1-2 | . | TRBV6-2/TRBV6-3 | few | CASSYGLRGYTF | TGTGCCAGCAGTTACGGACTACGCGGCTACACCTTC
TRBJ1-1 | . | TRBV7-9 | . | CASSSEKNTEAFF | TGTGCCAGCAGCTCAGAAAAGAACACTGAAGCTTTCTTT
TRBJ1-6 | . | TRBV5-1 | . | CASSLVGVTASTGHFGSPLHF | TGCGCCAGCAGCTTGGTTGGTGTGACCGCTTCGACAGGCCACTTTGGGTCACCCCTCCACTTT
TRBJ2-1 | . | TRBV11-2 | once | CASSLRRPNNEQFF | TGTGCCAGCAGCTTACGTAGACCAAACAATGAGCAGTTCTTC
TRBJ2-1 | . | TRBV21-1 | . | CASSKDGGPSVEQFF | TGTGCCAGCAGCAAAGATGGGGGTCCCTCGGTCGAGCAGTTCTTC
TRBJ1-5 | . | TRBV15 | . | CATSRDKGNQPQHF | TGTGCCACCAGCAGAGATAAGGGAAATCAGCCCCAGCATTTT
TRBJ1-3 | TRBD1 | TRBV12-3/TRBV12-4 | . | CASSLTGGSTIYF | TGTGCCAGCAGCTTGACAGGGGGAAGCACCATATATTTT
TRBJ2-7 | . | TRBV9 | . | CASSVDYSTYEQYF | TGTGCCAGCAGCGTAGATTACAGCACCTACGAGCAGTACTTC
TRBJ1-5 | . | TRBV6-1 | . | CASSEWVGLPQHF | TGTGCCAGCAGTGAATGGGTAGGGCTGCCCCAGCATTTT
TRBJ1-6 | TRBD1 | TRBV5-1 | . | CASSPGTVGNSPLHF | TGCGCCAGCAGCCCCGGGACAGTGGGGAATTCACCCCTCCACTTT
TRBJ2-3 | TRBD1 | TRBV9 | . | CASSQGEDTQYF | TGTGCCAGCAGTCAGGGGGAAGATACGCAGTATTTT
TRBJ1-1 | . | TRBV19 | . | CASSMGPLTGVAFF | TGTGCCAGTAGTATGGGCCCTCTGACAGGAGTAGCTTTCTTT
TRBJ2-7 | TRBD2 | TRBV29-1 | few | CSVESAGDYEQYF | TGCAGCGTTGAATCCGCGGGGGACTACGAGCAGTACTTC
TRBJ1-2 | TRBD1 | TRBV6-5 | once | CASRGGYYGYTF | TGTGCCAGCAGAGGGGGCTACTATGGCTACACCTTC
TRBJ1-1 | TRBD1 | TRBV5-4 | . | CASSLGTGGGLYTEAFF | TGTGCCAGCAGCTTGGGGACAGGGGGCGGGTTATACACTGAAGCTTTCTTT
TRBJ1-5 | . | TRBV6-5 | . | CASSPRGFNQPQHF | TGTGCCAGCAGCCCCCGGGGATTCAATCAGCCCCAGCATTTT
TRBJ2-3 | TRBD2 | TRBV18 | . | CASSPPGASGRGDTQYF | TGTGCCAGCTCACCACCGGGGGCTAGCGGGAGGGGAGATACGCAGTATTTT
TRBJ2-1 | . | TRBV28 | . | CASSSPPGTNHYNEQFF | TGTGCCAGCAGCTCCCCCCCCGGGACCAATCACTACAATGAGCAGTTCTTC
TRBJ1-4 | . | TRBV27 | . | CASSLDPHGNEKLFF | TGTGCCAGCAGTCTGGACCCACATGGTAATGAAAAACTGTTTTTT
TRBJ1-1 | . | TRBV28 | . | CASSLGGRTEAFF | TGTGCCAGCAGTTTGGGGGGTAGGACTGAAGCTTTCTTT
TRBJ2-7 | TRBD1 | TRBV14 | . | CASSPGTAYEQYF | TGTGCCAGCAGCCCGGGGACAGCCTACGAGCAGTACTTC
TRBJ1-2 | TRBD1 | TRBV12-3/TRBV12-4 | . | CASRQGSYGYTF | TGTGCCAGCCGACAGGGGAGTTATGGCTACACCTTC
TRBJ2-1 | . | TRBV24-1 | . | CAIGSPYNEQFF | TGTGCCATCGGCTCACCCTACAATGAGCAGTTCTTC
TRBJ1-2 | TRBD1 | TRBV5-5 | . | CASSLAPTTGVIGYTF | TGTGCCAGCAGCTTGGCCCCGACGACAGGGGTCATAGGCTACACCTTC
TRBJ1-3 | . | TRBV5-6 | . | CASSLGGDPGNTIYF | TGTGCCAGCAGCTTGGGTGGGGATCCCGGAAACACCATATATTTT
TRBJ1-4 | . | TRBV30 | . | CAWGWRDKLFF | TGTGCCTGGGGATGGAGAGATAAACTGTTTTTT
TRBJ1-1 | . | TRBV6-5 | . | CASSYRENLEAFF | TGTGCCAGCAGTTACCGAGAAAATTTGGAAGCTTTCTTT
TRBJ2-7 | . | TRBV27 | . | CASSSRGDFDRRYEQYF | TGTGCCAGCAGTTCACGAGGAGATTTCGACAGACGCTACGAGCAGTACTTC